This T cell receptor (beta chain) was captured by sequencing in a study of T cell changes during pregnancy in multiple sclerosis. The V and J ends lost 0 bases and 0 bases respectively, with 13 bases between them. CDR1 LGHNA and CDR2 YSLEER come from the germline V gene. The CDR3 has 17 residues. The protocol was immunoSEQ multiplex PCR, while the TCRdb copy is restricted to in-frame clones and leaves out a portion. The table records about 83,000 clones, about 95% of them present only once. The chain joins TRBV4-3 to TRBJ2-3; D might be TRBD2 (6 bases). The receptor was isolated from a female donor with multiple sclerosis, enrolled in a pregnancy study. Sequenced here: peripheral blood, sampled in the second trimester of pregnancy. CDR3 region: CASSQDSSAPSTDTQYF. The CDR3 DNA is TGCGCCAGCAGCCAAGATTCTAGCGCTCCTAGCACAGATACGCAGTATTTT.